These 4 T cell receptor beta chains were all obtained from the same sample, sequenced in a study of T cell repertoires in cytomegalovirus infection. These TCRs are of unknown antigen specificity. TCRdb ran MiXCR on the reads and lists one entry per CDR3 protein. The table has hundreds of thousands of distinct CDR3 sequences, around 32% seen once. The material sequenced was cultured CD8+ T cells from PBMCs, taken from culture after CMV antigen stimulation. These receptors were taken from a human donor in good health (CMV status not recorded). Some clones in this sample may be carry-over from other donors' samples.

To note about this clonotype: The CDR3 does not end in the conserved phenylalanine or tryptophan, so this is likely a read error. The V call is TRBV27, the J call TRBJ2-7, with 7 positions matching TRBD2. CDR3 length: 15 amino acids. Trimming removed 2 bases from V and 5 bases from J; junction bases left unmatched: 9. From germline, CDR1 is MNHEY and CDR2 SMNVEV (reference sequence). CDR3 in DNA: TGTGCCAGCAGTTTAACCCCGGGAGGTTCCCACGAGCAGTACTCC. As protein: CASSLTPGGSHEQYS.

A remark on this clonotype: One end of the junction varies from germline; a read error may be responsible. The chain links TRBV7-3 to TRBJ1-2, with D possibly TRBD1 on 6 matching bases. Looked up from germline, CDR1 is SGHTA and CDR2 is FQGTGA. CDR3 size: 15 residues. The CDR3 nucleotides read TGTGCCAGCAGCTTAGCAACAGGGAGTGACTATGACTACACCTTC. This translates into CASSLATGSDYDYTF.

This clonotype was seen just once. One end of the junction varies from germline; a read error may be responsible. V is TRBV7-6 and J is TRBJ2-5; 8 positions agree with TRBD1. Germline V CDR1 and CDR2: SGHVS, FNYEAQ. The CDR3 has 15 residues. The CDR3 DNA sequence: TGTGCTAGCAGCCCAGAGCAGGGGGCCGGGGAGACCCAGTACTTC. Protein product: CASSPEQGAGETQYF.

The chain has TRBV9 and TRBJ2-7, with a weak D call TRBD2 (6 bases). V dropped 3 bases and J dropped 7 bases, with 14 bases sitting between them. The germline CDR1 and CDR2 sequences are SGDLS and YYNGEE. CDR3 size: 13 residues. DNA for the CDR3: TGTGCCAGCAGCGCCGGGACGGCGGGGGAGCAGTACGTC. It is translated as CASSAGTAGEQYV.